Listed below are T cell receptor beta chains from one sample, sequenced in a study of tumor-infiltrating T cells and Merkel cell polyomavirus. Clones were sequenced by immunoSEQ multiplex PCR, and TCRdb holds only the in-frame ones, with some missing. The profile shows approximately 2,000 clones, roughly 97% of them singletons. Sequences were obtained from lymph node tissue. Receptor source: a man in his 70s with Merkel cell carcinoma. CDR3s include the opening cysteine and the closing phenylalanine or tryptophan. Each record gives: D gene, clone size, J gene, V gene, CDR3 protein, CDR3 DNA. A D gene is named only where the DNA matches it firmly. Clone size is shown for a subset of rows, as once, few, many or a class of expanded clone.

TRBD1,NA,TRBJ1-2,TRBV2,CASSLDRESSYTF,TGTGCCAGCAGTCTGGACAGGGAGAGCAGCTACACCTTC
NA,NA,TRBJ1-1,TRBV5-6,CASSLGGEAVAFF,TGTGCCAGCAGCTTGGGCGGTGAGGCAGTGGCTTTCTTT
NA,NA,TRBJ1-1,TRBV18,CASSPFRNTEAFF,TGTGCCAGCTCACCATTTAGAAACACTGAAGCTTTCTTT
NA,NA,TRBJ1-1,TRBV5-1,CASRDDRANTEAFF,TGCGCCAGCAGGGACGACAGAGCGAACACTGAAGCTTTCTTT
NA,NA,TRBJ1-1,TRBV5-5,CASSFTSGGGTEAFF,TGTGCCAGCAGCTTTACCTCGGGTGGCGGGACTGAAGCTTTCTTT
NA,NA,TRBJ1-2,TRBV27,CASSLGRTGGYTF,TGTGCCAGCAGTTTAGGACGGACGGGGGGCTACACCTTC
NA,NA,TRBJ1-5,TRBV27,CASSLVRGYQPQHF,TGTGCCAGCAGTTTGGTAAGGGGATACCAGCCCCAGCATTTT
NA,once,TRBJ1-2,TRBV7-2,CASSFFSGGSYGYTF,TGTGCCAGCAGCTTTTTCTCGGGTGGCTCATATGGCTACACCTTC
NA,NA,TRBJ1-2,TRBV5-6,CASTESSVGVVPRYTF,TGTGCCAGCACCGAGTCGTCCGTCGGGGTCGTACCCCGCTACACCTTC
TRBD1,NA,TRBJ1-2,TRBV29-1,CSVEVVQGRGYTF,TGCAGCGTTGAAGTAGTACAGGGGAGAGGCTACACCTTC
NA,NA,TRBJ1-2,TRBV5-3,CARSLPTVTGYYGYTF,TGTGCCAGAAGCTTGCCCACAGTCACAGGGTACTATGGCTACACCTTC
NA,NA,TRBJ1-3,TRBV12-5,CANGFTTTTTRGNTIYF,TGTGCTAATGGTTTCACTACCACAACGACGCGAGGAAACACCATATATTTT
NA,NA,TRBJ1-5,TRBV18,CASSPLGEDQPQHF,TGTGCCAGCTCACCACTGGGGGAGGATCAGCCCCAGCATTTT
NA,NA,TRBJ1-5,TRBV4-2,CASSQEGQGSQPQHF,TGTGCCAGCAGCCAAGAGGGTCAGGGTTCCCAGCCCCAGCATTTT
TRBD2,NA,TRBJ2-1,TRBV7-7,CASSLGLDSYNEQFF,TGTGCTAGCAGCTTAGGACTAGACTCCTACAATGAGCAGTTCTTC
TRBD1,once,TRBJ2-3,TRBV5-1,CASSPRDRYRGTDTQYF,TGCGCCAGCAGCCCCCGGGACAGGTATCGCGGCACAGATACGCAGTATTTT
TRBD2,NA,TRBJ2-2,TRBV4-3,CASSRLAGGTGELFF,TGCGCCAGCAGCCGACTAGCGGGAGGCACCGGGGAGCTGTTTTTT
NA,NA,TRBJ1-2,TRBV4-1,CASSQILGGRDGYTF,TGCGCCAGCAGCCAGATCCTCGGGGGAAGAGATGGCTACACCTTC
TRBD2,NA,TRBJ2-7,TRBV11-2,CASSLDSPSGMAYEQYF,TGTGCCAGCAGCTTAGATAGTCCTAGCGGGATGGCATACGAGCAGTACTTC
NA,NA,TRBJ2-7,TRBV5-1,CASSPYGIYEQYF,TGCGCCAGCAGCCCTTACGGGATCTACGAGCAGTACTTC
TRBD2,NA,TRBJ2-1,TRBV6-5,CASSYEAGGAYNEQFF,TGTGCCAGCAGTTACGAAGCGGGAGGTGCTTACAATGAGCAGTTCTTC
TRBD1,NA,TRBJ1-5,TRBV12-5,CASGWTGTLYSNQPQHF,TGTGCTAGTGGTTGGACAGGGACTCTCTATAGCAATCAGCCCCAGCATTTT
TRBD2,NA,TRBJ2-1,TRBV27,CASSLVRTSGTYNEQFF,TGTGCCAGCAGTTTGGTAAGGACTAGCGGGACCTACAATGAGCAGTTCTTC
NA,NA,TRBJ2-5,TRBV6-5,CASSYPGTQYF,TGTGCCAGCAGTTACCCGGGGACCCAGTACTTC
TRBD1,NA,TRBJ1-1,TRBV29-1,CSGDRVGTEAFF,TGCAGCGGCGACAGGGTTGGTACTGAAGCTTTCTTT
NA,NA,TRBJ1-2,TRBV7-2,CASSRQTRSGDGYTF,TGTGCCAGCAGCCGACAGACACGTTCCGGAGATGGCTACACCTTC
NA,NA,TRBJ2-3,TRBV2,CASSERASRTDTQYF,TGTGCCAGCAGTGAACGAGCCTCTCGCACAGATACGCAGTATTTT
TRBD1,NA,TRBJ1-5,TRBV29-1,CSAVTGAGFNQPQHF,TGCAGCGCCGTCACAGGGGCCGGATTCAATCAGCCCCAGCATTTT